This is a list of T cell receptor beta chains from one sample in a study of T cell responses to AZD1222 COVID-19 vaccine. Using immunoSEQ multiplex PCR, the repertoire was profiled, and TCRdb retains in-frame clones only, with some absent. The table includes 120,000 or so clones, around 93% detected once. Sequenced here: peripheral blood, sampled on day 0 of AZD1222 vaccination. The receptors here all came from an adult in good health. Both conserved end residues are part of each CDR3. The order of the fields is D gene, clone size, V gene, J gene, CDR3 protein, CDR3 DNA. The D gene is left open where the match is weak. Only part of the rows carry a size: once, few, many, or a class if the clone is expanded.

TRBD1,-,TRBV28,TRBJ2-1,CASSLGQGLNEQFF,TGTGCCAGCAGTTTGGGACAGGGGCTCAATGAGCAGTTCTTC
-,-,TRBV7-3,TRBJ1-1,CASSLTDSTEAFF,TGTGCCAGCAGCTTAACGGACAGCACTGAAGCTTTCTTT
-,once,TRBV5-1,TRBJ2-3,CASSLTSTDTQYF,TGCGCCAGCAGCCTGACTAGCACAGATACGCAGTATTTT
TRBD1,-,TRBV5-4,TRBJ2-7,CASSEGQGTTYEQYF,TGTGCCAGCAGCGAGGGACAGGGTACTACCTACGAGCAGTACTTC
TRBD2,few,TRBV6-2/TRBV6-3,TRBJ2-1,CASSRGGVAGQFF,TGTGCCAGCAGTCGCGGGGGGGTAGCTGGGCAGTTCTTC
-,-,TRBV28,TRBJ1-5,CASSLFSGSNQPQHF,TGTGCCAGCAGTTTATTTTCGGGTAGCAATCAGCCCCAGCATTTT
TRBD1,-,TRBV11-3,TRBJ1-3,CASSLDPTQDRVNTIYF,TGTGCCAGCAGCTTAGACCCAACCCAGGACAGGGTAAACACCATATATTTT
TRBD1,-,TRBV10-3,TRBJ2-3,CATSRPTGSADTQYF,TGTGCCACTAGCAGACCGACAGGGTCCGCAGATACGCAGTATTTT
TRBD2,-,TRBV27,TRBJ2-7,CASSTLSGKLSYEQYF,TGTGCCAGCAGTACACTAAGCGGGAAGCTCTCCTACGAGCAGTACTTC
TRBD1,-,TRBV2,TRBJ1-5,CASRQGLESNQPQHF,TGTGCCAGCAGACAGGGGCTAGAAAGCAATCAGCCCCAGCATTTT
-,-,TRBV28,TRBJ2-3,CASSLPYTDTQYF,TGTGCCAGCAGTTTACCTTACACAGATACGCAGTATTTT
TRBD2,-,TRBV9,TRBJ2-3,CASSVVSGGPDTQYF,TGTGCCAGCAGCGTAGTGTCGGGAGGTCCAGATACGCAGTATTTT
-,once,TRBV9,TRBJ1-1,CASSVAQYAEAFF,TGTGCCAGCAGCGTAGCCCAGTACGCTGAAGCTTTCTTT
-,-,TRBV2,TRBJ1-1,CASRQGLLNTEAFF,TGTGCCAGCAGGCAGGGGTTATTGAACACTGAAGCTTTCTTT
-,-,TRBV5-1,TRBJ2-3,CASSFQKRTDTQYF,TGCGCCAGCAGCTTCCAGAAACGCACAGATACGCAGTATTTT
-,-,TRBV16,TRBJ1-3,CASSQWDVGNTIYF,TGTGCCAGCAGCCAATGGGACGTTGGAAACACCATATATTTT
-,-,TRBV18,TRBJ2-6,CASSPWGNSGANVLTF,TGTGCCAGCTCACCCTGGGGCAACTCTGGGGCCAACGTCCTGACTTTC
-,-,TRBV24-1,TRBJ1-4,CATSNGLIGATNEKLFF,TGTGCCACCAGTAACGGACTTATAGGGGCAACTAATGAAAAACTGTTTTTT
-,-,TRBV6-1,TRBJ1-2,CASSEAVLTYGYTF,TGTGCCAGCAGTGAAGCGGTTTTGACCTATGGCTACACCTTC
TRBD1,-,TRBV19,TRBJ1-6,CASSDRGRNSPLHF,TGTGCCAGTTCGGACAGGGGGCGAAATTCACCCCTCCACTTT
-,-,TRBV7-9,TRBJ2-5,CASSAQETQYF,TGTGCCAGCAGCGCGCAAGAGACCCAGTACTTC
TRBD1,-,TRBV5-1,TRBJ1-2,CASSLDGTGGIYGYTF,TGCGCCAGCAGCTTGGATGGGACAGGGGGGATATATGGCTACACCTTC
-,-,TRBV27,TRBJ2-1,CASSPRGRVRDEQFF,TGTGCCAGCAGTCCAAGAGGCCGGGTACGGGATGAGCAGTTCTTC
-,once,TRBV7-9,TRBJ2-3,CASRSTLWDLADTQYF,TGTGCCAGCAGATCAACCCTATGGGATCTGGCAGATACGCAGTATTTT
TRBD2,-,TRBV5-1,TRBJ2-5,CASSLSGGSGQETQYF,TGCGCCAGCAGCCTTAGCGGGGGTAGCGGGCAAGAGACCCAGTACTTC
TRBD2,-,TRBV11-2,TRBJ2-3,CASSFGQRGFTDTQYF,TGTGCCAGCAGCTTCGGCCAGCGGGGATTCACAGATACGCAGTATTTT
TRBD1,-,TRBV19,TRBJ1-1,CASSYRGRNTEAFF,TGTGCCAGTAGTTACAGGGGGAGGAACACTGAAGCTTTCTTT
-,-,TRBV2,TRBJ1-5,CASNRGPREENQPQHF,TGTGCCAGCAACCGGGGGCCCCGGGAAGAAAATCAGCCCCAGCATTTT
-,-,TRBV18,TRBJ1-1,CASSPRTGMNTEAFF,TGTGCCAGCTCACCGCGGACGGGGATGAACACTGAAGCTTTCTTT
-,-,TRBV18,TRBJ2-7,CASSRDVYEQYF,TGTGCCAGCTCACGGGACGTCTACGAGCAGTACTTC
-,-,TRBV28,TRBJ2-7,CASNPPGGRNEQYF,TGTGCCAGCAACCCCCCCGGGGGTAGGAACGAGCAGTACTTC
-,-,TRBV7-6,TRBJ1-3,CASSRTQKPGNTIYF,TGTGCCAGCAGCCGTACCCAAAAACCTGGAAACACCATATATTTT
TRBD2,-,TRBV2,TRBJ2-2,CASSPDGGRRTGELFF,TGTGCCAGCAGTCCCGATGGCGGGAGGCGCACCGGGGAGCTGTTTTTT
-,-,TRBV5-1,TRBJ1-1,CASSPTSQAMNTEAFF,TGCGCCAGCAGCCCAACATCACAGGCCATGAACACTGAAGCTTTCTTT
-,few,TRBV27,TRBJ2-3,CASSLDPYPPADTQYF,TGTGCCAGCAGTCTTGACCCCTATCCCCCGGCAGATACGCAGTATTTT
-,-,TRBV7-9,TRBJ1-2,CASSFQNAAGSGTNGYTF,TGTGCCAGCAGCTTCCAAAACGCGGCGGGGTCGGGGACTAATGGCTACACCTTC
-,-,TRBV12-3/TRBV12-4,TRBJ2-3,CASRVEDTQYF,TGTGCCAGCAGGGTCGAAGATACGCAGTATTTT
TRBD2,-,TRBV5-1,TRBJ2-2,CASSLASGNTGELFF,TGCGCCAGCAGCTTGGCTAGCGGGAACACCGGGGAGCTGTTTTTT
TRBD1,-,TRBV5-1,TRBJ1-6,CASSGDRAANSPLHF,TGCGCCAGCAGCGGAGACAGGGCGGCTAATTCACCCCTCCACTTT
TRBD1,-,TRBV3-1/TRBV3-2,TRBJ1-4,CASSRDRGFKKLFF,TGTGCCAGCAGCCGGGACAGGGGATTTAAAAAACTGTTTTTT
-,-,TRBV18,TRBJ1-2,CASSPQGIGGVMDGYTF,TGTGCCAGCTCACCACAAGGGATAGGGGGTGTTATGGATGGCTACACCTTC
-,once,TRBV20-1,TRBJ2-5,CSAGQETQYF,TGCAGTGCTGGACAAGAGACCCAGTACTTC
-,-,TRBV5-4,TRBJ1-1,CASSLLRENTEAFF,TGTGCCAGCAGCCTACTCAGAGAGAACACTGAAGCTTTCTTT
-,-,TRBV10-2,TRBJ1-1,CASSESRNTEAFF,TGCGCCAGCAGTGAGTCGAGAAACACTGAAGCTTTCTTT
TRBD1,-,TRBV2,TRBJ1-2,CASISTGENGYTF,TGTGCCAGCATTTCTACAGGGGAAAATGGCTACACCTTC
-,-,TRBV6-5,TRBJ1-1,CASPGAEAFF,TGTGCCAGCCCGGGGGCCGAAGCTTTCTTT
-,-,TRBV5-4,TRBJ2-7,CASSLAGSDYEQYF,TGTGCCAGCAGCTTGGCCGGGAGTGACTACGAGCAGTACTTC
TRBD1,-,TRBV7-9,TRBJ1-1,CASSQGQGGNTEAFF,TGTGCCAGCAGCCAAGGACAGGGAGGGAACACTGAAGCTTTCTTT
-,-,TRBV2,TRBJ2-2,CASSEVGLGYGELFF,TGTGCCAGCAGTGAAGTCGGGCTAGGTTACGGGGAGCTGTTTTTT